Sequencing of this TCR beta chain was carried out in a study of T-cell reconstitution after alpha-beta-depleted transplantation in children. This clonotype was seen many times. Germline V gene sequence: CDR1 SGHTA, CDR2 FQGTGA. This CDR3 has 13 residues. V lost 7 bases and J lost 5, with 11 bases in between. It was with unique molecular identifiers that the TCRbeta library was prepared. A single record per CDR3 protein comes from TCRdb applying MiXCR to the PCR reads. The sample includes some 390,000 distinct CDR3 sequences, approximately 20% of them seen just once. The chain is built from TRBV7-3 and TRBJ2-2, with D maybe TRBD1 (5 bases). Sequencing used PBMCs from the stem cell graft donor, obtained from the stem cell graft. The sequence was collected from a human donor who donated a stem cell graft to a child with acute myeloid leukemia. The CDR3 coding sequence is TGTGCCAGCACAGACAGCAATACCGGGGAGCTGTTTTTT. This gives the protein CASTDSNTGELFF. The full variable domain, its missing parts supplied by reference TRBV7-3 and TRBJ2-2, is GAGVSQTPSNKVTEKGKYVELRCDPISGHTALYWYRQSLGQGPEFLIYFQGTGAADDSGLPNDRFFAVRPEGSVSTLKIQRTERGDSAVYLCASTDSNTGELFFGEGSRLTVL.